The present T cell receptor beta chain was sequenced within a study of blood T cell repertoires in COVID-19. Method: immunoSEQ multiplex PCR; TCRdb's copy keeps in-frame clones and lacks some. The repertoire consists of about 170,000 clones, with over 75% occurring once and the leading ten covering 0.95% to 1.5%. Germline V gives CDR1 LGHDT, CDR2 YNNKEL (reference sequence). The CDR3 is 15 amino acids. V was trimmed by 3 bases and J by 0 bases, leaving 12 bases between them. Categorization into cohorts depended on clinical history that participants reported. Sequenced material: PBMCs or T cells enriched from blood (not recorded which). The rearrangement joins TRBV3-1 (or the pseudogene TRBV3-2) to TRBJ2-7; D is possibly TRBD1 (5 bases). This receptor was identified in a human donor with acute COVID-19. The donor label of this sample is uncertain. This CDR3 is CASSQGLTSSYEQYF. In DNA form, the CDR3 reads TGTGCCAGCAGCCAGGGGCTCACGTCCTCCTACGAGCAGTACTTC.